This T cell receptor (beta chain) derives from a study of glioma-infiltrating T cells. The CDR3 sequence is 14 residues long. Trimming took off 0 bases at V and 3 bases at J, with 9 bases between the two ends. Per the germline V gene, CDR1 is SGHRS and CDR2 is YFSETQ. Findings and caveats of the study: Gliomas, especially low-grade, showed above-expected tissue-blood divergence; non-neoplastic patients showed below. CDR3 overlap between tissue and blood was very small.

In the case of this clonotype: Its cognate antigen is unknown.

The iRepertoire nested amplicon-rescue multiplex PCR amplified TCR alpha and beta CDR3s from RNA. Input was about 95-400 ng of tissue mRNA or PBMC total RNA. TCRdb re-analysed the multiplex PCR reads in MiXCR, keeping a single row per CDR3 protein. In the table there are more than 95,000 distinct CDR3 sequences, about 30% of which are singletons. Material: glioma tissue, nonneoplastic brain tissue, or PBMCs (not recorded which). The TCR was taken from a human donor with low-grade glioma or glioblastoma, undergoing nonglioma brain surgery, or in good health (not recorded which). V is TRBV5-1 and J is TRBJ1-1; D is unclear. The CDR3 sequence: CASSLEGSDTEAFF. CDR3 DNA sequence: TGCGCCAGCAGCTTGGAGGGTTCGGACACTGAAGCTTTCTTT. The whole variable domain, filled in from reference TRBV5-1 and TRBJ1-1, reads KAGVTQTPRYLIKTRGQQVTLSCSPISGHRSVSWYQQTPGQGLQFLFEYFSETQRNKGNFPGRFSGRQFSNSRSEMNVSTLELGDSALYLCASSLEGSDTEAFFGQGTRLTVV.